This TCR beta chain was sequenced in a study of T cell responses to AZD1222 COVID-19 vaccine. Study-level findings and limits: Repertoires were obtained solely post-peak T cell response. Increased Spike-specific TCR breadth and depth were observed after two AZD1222 doses.

Here immunoSEQ multiplex PCR was the method, and the copy in TCRdb shows in-frame clones only, minus some. The table records 30,000 to 35,000 clones, approximately 80% of them present only once. For this clone: What it binds is unknown.

The receptor's source is an adult who received the AZD1222 COVID-19 vaccine. The material was peripheral blood, obtained 28 days after the second AZD1222 dose.

CDR3 amino acids: CASSLEGYSGNTIYF. CDR3 sequence (DNA): TGCGCCAGCAGCTTGGAAGGATACTCTGGAAACACCATATATTTT. The chain recombines TRBV5-1 with TRBJ1-3; no definite D call. V lost 0 bases and J 0 bases, leaving 7 bases between the germline ends. CDR1 and CDR2 from the germline V gene are SGHRS and YFSETQ. The CDR3 totals 15 residues.